The following is a TCR beta chain sequence with its context. Antigen unknown. An end of the junction differs from the germline gene, which may be a read error. This entry is derived from a study of cytomegalovirus exposure and HLA in healthy donors. Germline lookup yields CDR1 SSHAT and CDR2 FNYEAQ (reference sequence). The length of the CDR3 is 15 residues. Study-wide results and caveats: An analysis was carried out later, and it reportedly showed fewer N-insertions in an Asian-associated ancestry cluster than the approximately 710-donor mean. A later look showed TCR association rates differing by HLA locus, highest for DRB1 and lowest for HLA-C. In an earlier analysis, most TCR beta V segments were productive about 87% or about 30% of the time.

The PCR employed 60 Vbeta primers together with 13 Jbeta primers. Sequencing used immunoSEQ multiplex PCR; TCRdb keeps in-frame clones, though not all of them. Of 210,000 or so clones listed, less than 85% were seen once; the top ten hold approximately 0.6%. The donors (healthy individuals) were bone marrow donors. This TCR was recovered from a man aged 18 to 30 in good health and CMV-seronegative. The sample consisted of PBMCs. The rearrangement joins TRBV7-7 to TRBJ2-7; TRBD2 matches 13 bases. The CDR3 bases are TGTGCTAGCAGCTCGGGACTAGCGGGGACCTACGAGCAGTACTTC. It codes for CASSSGLAGTYEQYF.